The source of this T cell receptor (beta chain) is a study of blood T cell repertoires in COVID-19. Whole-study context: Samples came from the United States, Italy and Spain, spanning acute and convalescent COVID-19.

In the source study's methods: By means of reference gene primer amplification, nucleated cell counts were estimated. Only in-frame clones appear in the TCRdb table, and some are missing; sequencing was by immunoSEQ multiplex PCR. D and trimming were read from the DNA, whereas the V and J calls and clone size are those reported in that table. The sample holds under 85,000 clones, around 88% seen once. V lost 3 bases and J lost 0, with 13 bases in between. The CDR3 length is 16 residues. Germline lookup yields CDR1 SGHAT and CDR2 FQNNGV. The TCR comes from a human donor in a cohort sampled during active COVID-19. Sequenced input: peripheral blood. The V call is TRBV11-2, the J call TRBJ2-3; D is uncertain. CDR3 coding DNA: TGTGCCAGCAGCTTTATGGCGACTTCAAGCACAGATACGCAGTATTTT. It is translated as CASSFMATSSTDTQYF.